Below are 27 T cell receptor beta chains sequenced from a single sample in a study of blood T cell repertoires in COVID-19. Sequencing was performed with immunoSEQ multiplex PCR; in TCRdb, only in-frame clones are kept and a portion is missing. Here the sample spans roughly 48,000 clones, just over 90% being singletons. The sequenced sample consisted of peripheral blood. The receptors originated from a man aged 60 to 75 with COVID-19, enrolled during active disease.

To note about this clone: Compared with germline, one end of the junction differs, possibly owing to a read error. J is TRBJ1-1 and V is TRBV18, with 8 bases aligning to TRBD1. This CDR3 region has 14 residues. Germline V gene data show CDR1 as KGHSH and CDR2 as LQKENI. The CDR3 here is CASSSTGVNTEAFF. DNA of the CDR3: TGTGCCAGCTCATCGACAGGGGTGAATACTGAAGCTTTCTTT.

The chain is built from TRBV7-8 and TRBJ2-2; 8 positions agree with TRBD2. V shed 1 base and J 3 bases; nucleotides not matched to a gene: 4. This CDR3 contains 16 residues. CDR1 SGHVS and CDR2 FQNEAQ come from the germline V gene. The CDR3 sequence is CASSLGLAGYTGELFF. CDR3 nucleotides: TGTGCCAGCAGCTTAGGTTTAGCGGGGTACACCGGGGAGCTGTTTTTT.

The gene calls are TRBV7-6 and TRBJ1-1; 11 bases map to TRBD1. With 5 bases clipped from V and 11 bases from J, the junction kept 16 bases outside the gene matches. Germline V gene lookup returns CDR1 SGHVS and CDR2 FNYEAQ. The length of the CDR3 is 16 residues. The CDR3, as DNA: TGTGCCAGCAGCCAATTTCCGGGACAGGGGGTGGTGGAGGCTTTCTTT. It yields the protein CASSQFPGQGVVEAFF.

This sequence joins TRBV21-1 and TRBJ1-2; TRBD1, the table's D call, was not compared with the DNA. TRBV21-1 is an annotated pseudogene. The CDR3 runs to 19 residues. In nucleotides, the CDR3 is TGTGCCAGCACGCTACAGGGGGCTCCTAGCTGCCCTTATTCTTATGGCTACACCTTC. It is translated as CASTLQGAPSCPYSYGYTF.

The rearrangement joins TRBV7-2 to TRBJ1-1; no clear D. The V end was cut by 3 bases, the J end by 3 bases, with 8 bases between. From germline, CDR1 is SGHTA and CDR2 FQGNSA. The CDR3 extends over 13 amino acids. CDR3 nucleotides: TGTGCCAGCAGCTTTCGGGTAGACACTGAAGCTTTCTTT. Translation gives CASSFRVDTEAFF. The whole variable domain, filled in from reference TRBV7-2 and TRBJ1-1, reads GAGVSQSPSNKVTEKGKDVELRCDPISGHTALYWYRQSLGQGLEFLIYFQGNSAPDKSGLPSDRFSAERTGGSVSTLTIQRTQQEDSAVYLCASSFRVDTEAFFGQGTRLTVV.

In its sample, this clone was seen a few times. The gene calls are TRBV2 and TRBJ2-1; 10 nucleotides agree with TRBD2. Trimming at V came to 6 bases and at J to 6 bases, leaving 11 bases not matched to a gene. From germline, CDR1 is SNHLY and CDR2 FYNNEI. This CDR3 has 16 amino acids. The CDR3 region is CASSKLSGGAVNEQFF. Here the CDR3 DNA reads TGTGCCAGCAGCAAATTAAGCGGGGGGGCGGTCAATGAGCAGTTCTTC.

The chain has TRBV7-2 and TRBJ2-1; 7 bases fit TRBD2. Per germline, CDR1 SGHTA and CDR2 FQGNSA. The CDR3 loop spans 14 amino acids. V lost 1 base and J lost 6; bases outside the gene matches: 3. CDR3 region: CASSLELASNEQFF. The CDR3 coding sequence is TGTGCCAGCAGCTTAGAACTAGCGTCCAATGAGCAGTTCTTC.

The chain recombines TRBV7-9 with TRBJ1-5; TRBD1 matches 8 bases. The CDR3 spans 16 residues. Germline lookup yields CDR1 SEHNR and CDR2 FQNEAQ (reference sequence). V lost 4 bases and J lost 3; bases outside the gene matches: 8. DNA of the CDR3: TGTGCCAGCAGCTCCAGCGACAGGGGAAACAATCAGCCCCAGCATTTT. This codes for CASSSSDRGNNQPQHF.

This chain joins TRBV5-4 and TRBJ2-3; 9 bases map to TRBD2. Germline V CDR1 and CDR2: SGHNT, YYREEE (reference sequence). This CDR3 comprises 16 residues. V shed 3 bases and J 2 bases; nucleotides not matched to a gene: 7. The CDR3 DNA reads TGTGCCAGCAGCTATCTCAGCGGGAGGATCACAGATACGCAGTATTTT. It translates to CASSYLSGRITDTQYF.

This chain joins TRBV28 and TRBJ1-2; tentative D call: TRBD1 (6 bases). The CDR3 loop spans 14 amino acids. Germline lookup yields CDR1 MDHEN and CDR2 SYDVKM. V was clipped by 6 bases and J by 8 bases, with 19 bases between them. CDR3 nucleotides: TGTGCCAGCAGCGAATCTCGACAGGACTCGGGCTACACCTTC. It specifies CASSESRQDSGYTF.

The CDR3 sequence is CASRIQGAPNEQYF. The CDR3, as DNA: TGTGCCAGCCGTATCCAGGGGGCACCTAACGAGCAGTACTTC. The rearrangement uses TRBV28 and TRBJ2-7; 8 bases agree with TRBD1. Per the germline V gene, CDR1 is MDHEN and CDR2 is SYDVKM. CDR3 length equals 14 residues. V trimming: 8 bases; J trimming: 5 bases; junction bases outside the gene matches: 11.

The chain couples TRBV5-4 to TRBJ2-3, with D perhaps TRBD1 (5 bases). Trimming removed 2 bases from V and 6 bases from J, with 19 bases in between. Germline V gene sequence: CDR1 SGHNT, CDR2 YYREEE (reference sequence). The CDR3 covers 16 residues. In DNA, the CDR3 is TGTGCCAGCAGCTTCAGACAGATTGTGGGTCGGGATACGCAGTATTTT. Its translation is CASSFRQIVGRDTQYF.

The chain is built from TRBV27 and TRBJ1-1, with TRBD1 identical over 10 bases. Germline V gives CDR1 MNHEY, CDR2 SMNVEV (reference sequence). The trim removed 5 bases at V and 5 bases at J, leaving 8 bases unmatched. This CDR3 comprises 15 residues. The CDR3 sequence is CASSPRDRGGTEAFF. The CDR3 nucleotides read TGTGCCAGCAGTCCCCGGGACAGGGGAGGAACTGAAGCTTTCTTT.

The rearrangement uses TRBV3-1 (or the pseudogene TRBV3-2) and TRBJ1-5; D uncertain. Germline assignment: CDR1 LGHDT and CDR2 YNNKEL (reference sequence). V lost 5 bases and J 9 bases, leaving 17 bases between the germline ends. CDR3 size: 14 residues. Written as DNA, the CDR3 is TGTGCCAGCAGCGCGGACTCACGAACTGGGCCCCAGCATTTT. It is translated as CASSADSRTGPQHF.

This chain's CDR3 is CASSQDWYGNYGYTF. CDR3 sequence (DNA): TGCGCCAGCAGCCAAGATTGGTACGGGAACTATGGCTACACCTTC. V gene TRBV4-3 combines with J gene TRBJ1-2; D remains ambiguous. Germline V gene lookup returns CDR1 LGHNA and CDR2 YSLEER. V was pared by 0 bases and J by 2 bases, with 10 bases between. The CDR3 is made up of 15 amino acids.

The chain uses TRBV27 and TRBJ2-1, with 8 bases identical to TRBD2. The V gene's germline CDR1 is MNHEY and CDR2 SMNVEV (reference sequence). The junction had 14 bases not matched to a gene; V was cut back by 9 bases and J by 7 bases. The CDR3 is made up of 15 amino acids. The CDR3 reads CASSAQRGFKNEQFF. CDR3 sequence (DNA): TGTGCCAGTTCGGCCCAGCGGGGGTTTAAGAATGAGCAGTTCTTC.

The chain carries TRBV6-5 and TRBJ1-2, with 8 bases that match TRBD1. CDR3 length: 16 amino acids. Germline V gives CDR1 MNHEY, CDR2 SVGAGI. V gave up 2 bases and J gave up 4 bases; unmatched junction bases: 9. The CDR3 sequence: CASSYPTGGYGYGYTF. Here the CDR3 DNA reads TGTGCCAGCAGTTACCCAACAGGGGGGTACGGCTATGGCTACACCTTC.

V is TRBV6-1 and J is TRBJ2-3; maybe TRBD1 (5 bases). Trimming pared 1 base from V and 7 bases from J, leaving 12 bases between. CDR1 and CDR2 (germline): MNHNS, SASEGT. This CDR3 region has 14 residues. DNA for the CDR3: TGTGCCAGCAGTGAAGGGGGCAGTATGAATACGCAGTATTTT. It is translated as CASSEGGSMNTQYF.

CDR3 bases: TGTGCCAGCTCCCTTGGAGGGCGCACAGATACGCAGTATTTT. Protein: CASSLGGRTDTQYF. This chain connects TRBV6-5 to TRBJ2-3; possibly TRBD2 for D (6 bases). V was pared by 8 bases and J by 1 base, with 13 bases between. Looked up from germline, CDR1 is MNHEY and CDR2 is SVGAGI. The length of the CDR3 is 14 residues.

The V gene is TRBV19, the J gene TRBJ2-1; weak D call: TRBD2 (5 bases). Between the trimmed V and J ends, which lost 3 bases and 4 bases, there was a span of 19 bases. This CDR3 is 17 amino acids long. Germline V CDR1 and CDR2: LNHDA, SQIVND (reference sequence). The CDR3 region has the DNA TGTGCCAGTAGTATTGGCCGGGCGGGCCTACCTTACAATGAGCAGTTCTTC. It encodes CASSIGRAGLPYNEQFF.

The chain links TRBV19 to TRBJ2-5, with TRBD1 matching over 7 bases. V trimming: 5 bases; J trimming: 2 bases; junction bases outside the gene matches: 8. Per germline, CDR1 LNHDA and CDR2 SQIVND (reference sequence). There are 15 residues in the CDR3. The CDR3 region has the DNA TGTGCCAGTAGTTTCTTAAAGGGACAGCAAGAGACCCAGTACTTC. Protein sequence: CASSFLKGQQETQYF. Full variable domain (missing parts from reference TRBV19 and TRBJ2-5): DGGITQSPKYLFRKEGQNVTLSCEQNLNHDAMYWYRQDPGQGLRLIYYSQIVNDFQKGDIAEGYSVSREKKESFPLTVTSAQKNPTAFYLCASSFLKGQQETQYFGPGTRLLVL.

V is TRBV27 and J is TRBJ2-3, with a possible D match to TRBD1 (6 bases). Per germline, CDR1 MNHEY and CDR2 SMNVEV (reference sequence). V gave up 6 bases and J gave up 0 bases, with 16 bases separating them. The CDR3 is made up of 16 amino acids. The CDR3 sequence: CASSDPRGSSTDTQYF. CDR3 coding DNA: TGTGCCAGCAGCGACCCCAGGGGTTCTAGCACAGATACGCAGTATTTT.

A few counts support this clone. The J gene is TRBJ2-7, the V gene TRBV28; 7 bases are a match to TRBD2. This CDR3 comprises 15 residues. Germline V lookup: CDR1 MDHEN, CDR2 SYDVKM. J lost 2 bases, V lost 3 bases, and 7 bases had no gene match. The CDR3 sequence: CASSFGGGTTYEQYF. The CDR3 coding sequence is TGTGCCAGCAGTTTCGGGGGTGGGACTACCTACGAGCAGTACTTC.

The chain employs TRBV5-8 and TRBJ1-6; 8 nucleotides line up with TRBD1. This CDR3 contains 20 residues. V lost 4 bases and J lost 4; bases outside the gene matches: 19. The germline V gene has CDR1 SGHTS and CDR2 YDEGEE. The CDR3 nucleotides read TGTGCCAGCAGCCCCACCCGTAAGACAGGGGAGCCCCCATATAATTCACCCCTCCACTTT. This codes for CASSPTRKTGEPPYNSPLHF.

The chain has TRBV7-2 and TRBJ1-6; 9 nucleotides agree with TRBD1. V lost 5 bases, J lost 8 bases, and 4 bases stayed unmatched. CDR3 length: 14 amino acids. Germline CDR1 reads SGHTA; CDR2 reads FQGNSA. CDR3 residues: CASSLGQGYSPLHF. The CDR3 nucleotides read TGTGCCAGCAGCCTGGGACAGGGTTATTCACCCCTCCACTTT.

The V gene is TRBV25-1, the J gene TRBJ2-7; perhaps TRBD1 as D (6 bases). The CDR3 consists of 12 residues. Germline V gene sequence: CDR1 MGHDK, CDR2 SYGVNS. The germline V and J ends were trimmed by 8 bases and 0 bases, with 8 bases remaining between them. CDR3 in amino acids: CASRGHSYEQYF. The CDR3 DNA sequence: TGTGCCAGCCGGGGACACTCCTACGAGCAGTACTTC.

The chain uses TRBV6-5 and TRBJ1-5; 8 bases are shared with TRBD1. V shed 0 bases, J shed 6 bases, and the junction held 4 bases outside the gene matches. The CDR3 is made up of 15 amino acids. Germline-derived CDR1 and CDR2 are MNHEY and SVGAGI. The CDR3: CASSYSRQGAQPQHF. The DNA of the CDR3 is TGTGCCAGCAGTTACTCGAGGCAGGGGGCTCAGCCCCAGCATTTT.